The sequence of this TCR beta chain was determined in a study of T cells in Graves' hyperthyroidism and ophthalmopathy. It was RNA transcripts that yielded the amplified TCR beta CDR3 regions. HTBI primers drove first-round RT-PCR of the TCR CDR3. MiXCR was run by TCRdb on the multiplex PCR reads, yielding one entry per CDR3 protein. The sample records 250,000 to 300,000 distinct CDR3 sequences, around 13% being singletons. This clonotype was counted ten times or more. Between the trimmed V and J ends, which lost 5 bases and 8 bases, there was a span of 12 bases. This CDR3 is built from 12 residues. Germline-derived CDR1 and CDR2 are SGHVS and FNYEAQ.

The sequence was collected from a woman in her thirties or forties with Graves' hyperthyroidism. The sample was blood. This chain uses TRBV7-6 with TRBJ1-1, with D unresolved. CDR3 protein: CASSPMAAEAFF. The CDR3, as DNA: TGTGCCAGCAGCCCTATGGCGGCGGAAGCTTTCTTT.